Sequencing of this T cell receptor beta chain was carried out in a study of control samples from healthy donors and cancer patients. V lost 2 bases, J lost 4 bases, and 8 bases lay in between. The CDR3 runs to 14 residues. CDR1 is MNHEY and CDR2 is SVGAGI in the germline V gene. Here immunoSEQ multiplex PCR was the method, and the copy in TCRdb shows in-frame clones only, minus some. The repertoire table contains some 190,000 clones. The clonotype was recovered from a woman aged 30 to 39 in good health. Sequencing was carried out using blood. V and J are TRBV6-5 and TRBJ2-2; maybe TRBD1 (5 bases). In nucleotides, the CDR3 is TGTGCCAGCAGTTACGGCAGGGTCACCGGGGAGCTGTTTTTT. This codes for CASSYGRVTGELFF.